The rows below give T cell receptor beta chains drawn from one sample of a study of memory CD4+ T cells and cytomegalovirus serostatus. The method was immunoSEQ multiplex PCR; TCRdb's version includes in-frame clones alone and lacks a portion of them. The sample carries 45,000 to 60,000 clones, approximately 81% recorded once. The sample was memory CD4+ T cells from blood. Every receptor here comes from an adult in good health and CMV-seropositive. CDR3s include the opening cysteine and the closing phenylalanine or tryptophan. The order of the fields is J gene, V gene, D gene, clone size, CDR3 protein, CDR3 DNA. The D gene is left open where the match is weak. Size values are once, few and many counts, or a class for expanded clones, and some rows have none.

j_call: TRBJ1-2
v_call: TRBV6-5
d_call: .
clone_size: .
cdr3_aa: CASSFREGGYTF
cdr3_nt: TGTGCCAGCAGTTTCCGCGAGGGTGGCTACACCTTC

j_call: TRBJ2-2
v_call: TRBV7-3
d_call: TRBD2
clone_size: .
cdr3_aa: CASSPAAGMGSGELFF
cdr3_nt: TGTGCCAGCAGCCCAGCAGCGGGGATGGGGTCCGGGGAGCTGTTTTTT

j_call: TRBJ2-2
v_call: TRBV5-1
d_call: .
clone_size: .
cdr3_aa: CASSLAPGANTGELFF
cdr3_nt: TGCGCCAGCAGCTTGGCCCCAGGGGCGAACACCGGGGAGCTGTTTTTT

j_call: TRBJ2-3
v_call: TRBV4-1
d_call: .
clone_size: .
cdr3_aa: CASQDSRTDTQYF
cdr3_nt: TGCGCCAGCCAGGACAGCCGCACAGATACGCAGTATTTT

j_call: TRBJ1-1
v_call: TRBV2
d_call: .
clone_size: .
cdr3_aa: CACSLLNTEAFF
cdr3_nt: TGTGCCTGCAGCCTCCTGAACACTGAAGCTTTCTTT

j_call: TRBJ2-7
v_call: TRBV5-4
d_call: .
clone_size: .
cdr3_aa: CASSAGTTVTYEQYF
cdr3_nt: TGTGCCAGCAGCGCCGGGACAACCGTTACCTACGAGCAGTACTTC

j_call: TRBJ1-2
v_call: TRBV29-1
d_call: .
clone_size: once
cdr3_aa: CSVAKGSAYGYTF
cdr3_nt: TGCAGCGTAGCTAAGGGGTCCGCCTATGGCTACACCTTC

j_call: TRBJ2-2
v_call: TRBV4-3
d_call: .
clone_size: .
cdr3_aa: CASSQGSRGNPNTGELFF
cdr3_nt: TGCGCCAGCAGCCAAGGTTCCAGGGGCAACCCCAACACCGGGGAGCTGTTTTTT

j_call: TRBJ2-5
v_call: TRBV7-9
d_call: TRBD1
clone_size: .
cdr3_aa: CASSHTGASLETQYF
cdr3_nt: TGTGCCAGCAGCCACACAGGGGCCTCCTTAGAGACCCAGTACTTC

j_call: TRBJ1-3
v_call: TRBV19
d_call: TRBD1
clone_size: .
cdr3_aa: CASSGTVGNTIYF
cdr3_nt: TGTGCCAGTAGTGGGACAGTCGGAAACACCATATATTTT

j_call: TRBJ1-4
v_call: TRBV4-3
d_call: TRBD1
clone_size: .
cdr3_aa: CASSQDPGTGDEKLFF
cdr3_nt: TGCGCCAGCAGCCAAGATCCGGGGACAGGGGATGAAAAACTGTTTTTT

j_call: TRBJ1-4
v_call: TRBV11-2
d_call: .
clone_size: .
cdr3_aa: CASSLVHGEKLFF
cdr3_nt: TGTGCCAGCAGCTTAGTGCACGGGGAAAAACTGTTTTTT

j_call: TRBJ1-1
v_call: TRBV7-9
d_call: .
clone_size: .
cdr3_aa: CASSLRETMNTEAFF
cdr3_nt: TGTGCCAGCAGCTTGCGGGAGACAATGAACACTGAAGCTTTCTTT

j_call: TRBJ1-6
v_call: TRBV9
d_call: .
clone_size: .
cdr3_aa: CASSPGAAGSYSPLHF
cdr3_nt: TGTGCCAGCAGCCCAGGGGCGGCAGGGTCGTATTCACCCCTCCACTTT

j_call: TRBJ2-2
v_call: TRBV28
d_call: TRBD1
clone_size: few
cdr3_aa: CASSLGQAGSGELFF
cdr3_nt: TGTGCCAGCAGTTTGGGACAGGCAGGCTCCGGGGAGCTGTTTTTT

j_call: TRBJ1-1
v_call: TRBV14
d_call: .
clone_size: .
cdr3_aa: CASSQDRYSTEAFF
cdr3_nt: TGTGCCAGCAGCCAAGATCGGTATAGCACTGAAGCTTTCTTT

j_call: TRBJ1-2
v_call: TRBV7-2
d_call: TRBD1
clone_size: .
cdr3_aa: CASSLGTGPDYGYTF
cdr3_nt: TGTGCCAGCAGCCTCGGGACAGGGCCCGACTATGGCTACACCTTC

j_call: TRBJ1-6
v_call: TRBV2
d_call: .
clone_size: few
cdr3_aa: CASSVGGRPLHF
cdr3_nt: TGTGCCAGCAGTGTGGGGGGTAGACCCCTCCACTTT

j_call: TRBJ1-1
v_call: TRBV7-8
d_call: .
clone_size: medium-sized
cdr3_aa: CASSLALGGAPTEAFF
cdr3_nt: TGTGCCAGCAGCTTAGCGTTAGGGGGGGCGCCTACTGAAGCTTTCTTT

j_call: TRBJ1-6
v_call: TRBV7-6
d_call: .
clone_size: .
cdr3_aa: CASSLQGVGNSPLHF
cdr3_nt: TGTGCCAGCAGCTTACAGGGTGTGGGTAATTCACCCCTCCACTTT

j_call: TRBJ1-2
v_call: TRBV5-1
d_call: .
clone_size: once
cdr3_aa: CASSLAGTQNGYTF
cdr3_nt: TGCGCCAGCAGCTTGGCCGGGACCCAAAATGGCTACACCTTC

j_call: TRBJ1-1
v_call: TRBV2
d_call: TRBD1
clone_size: few
cdr3_aa: CASSRDRGAGTEAFF
cdr3_nt: TGTGCCAGCAGCCGGGACAGGGGAGCTGGCACTGAAGCTTTCTTT

j_call: TRBJ2-5
v_call: TRBV11-1
d_call: .
clone_size: .
cdr3_aa: CASSNAPQETQYF
cdr3_nt: TGTGCCAGCAGCAACGCTCCTCAGGAGACCCAGTACTTC

j_call: TRBJ2-5
v_call: TRBV9
d_call: .
clone_size: .
cdr3_aa: CASSVDPGQETQYF
cdr3_nt: TGTGCCAGCAGCGTAGACCCCGGTCAAGAGACCCAGTACTTC

j_call: TRBJ2-5
v_call: TRBV29-1
d_call: .
clone_size: .
cdr3_aa: CSVGRSLGETQYF
cdr3_nt: TGCAGCGTTGGCCGCTCACTGGGGGAGACCCAGTACTTC

j_call: TRBJ1-2
v_call: TRBV6-1
d_call: TRBD1
clone_size: .
cdr3_aa: CASTTGTGDGYTF
cdr3_nt: TGTGCCAGCACCACCGGGACAGGGGATGGCTACACCTTC

j_call: TRBJ2-5
v_call: TRBV4-1
d_call: .
clone_size: once
cdr3_aa: CASSQWQQETQYF
cdr3_nt: TGCGCCAGCAGCCAATGGCAGCAAGAGACCCAGTACTTC

j_call: TRBJ2-1
v_call: TRBV4-2
d_call: .
clone_size: .
cdr3_aa: CASSSPGLGINEQFF
cdr3_nt: TGTGCCAGCAGCTCTCCGGGACTGGGGATAAATGAGCAGTTCTTC

j_call: TRBJ1-1
v_call: TRBV2
d_call: .
clone_size: .
cdr3_aa: CASRGDTGTEAFF
cdr3_nt: TGTGCCAGCAGAGGAGACACGGGGACTGAAGCTTTCTTT

j_call: TRBJ2-3
v_call: TRBV27
d_call: .
clone_size: .
cdr3_aa: CASSLWGNTDTQYF
cdr3_nt: TGTGCCAGCAGTTTATGGGGAAACACAGATACGCAGTATTTT

j_call: TRBJ2-3
v_call: TRBV14
d_call: .
clone_size: few
cdr3_aa: CASSQELATTDTQYF
cdr3_nt: TGTGCCAGCAGCCAGGAGCTAGCGACTACAGATACGCAGTATTTT

j_call: TRBJ2-1
v_call: TRBV23-1
d_call: TRBD2
clone_size: few
cdr3_aa: CASSQSIAGGYNEQFF
cdr3_nt: TGCGCCAGCAGTCAATCGATAGCGGGGGGATACAATGAGCAGTTCTTC

j_call: TRBJ2-7
v_call: TRBV29-1
d_call: TRBD1
clone_size: .
cdr3_aa: CSVESTGESYEQYF
cdr3_nt: TGCAGCGTGGAGTCGACAGGGGAGTCCTACGAGCAGTACTTC

j_call: TRBJ2-1
v_call: TRBV7-3
d_call: TRBD2
clone_size: .
cdr3_aa: CASSLTSGGAWNEQFF
cdr3_nt: TGTGCCAGCAGCTTAACTAGCGGGGGGGCCTGGAATGAGCAGTTCTTC

j_call: TRBJ1-2
v_call: TRBV6-4
d_call: .
clone_size: .
cdr3_aa: CASIEEAGANYGYTF
cdr3_nt: TGTGCCAGCATCGAGGAGGCCGGAGCTAACTATGGCTACACCTTC

j_call: TRBJ2-3
v_call: TRBV10-3
d_call: .
clone_size: .
cdr3_aa: CAISGGFTQYF
cdr3_nt: TGTGCCATCAGTGGGGGGTTTACGCAGTATTTT

j_call: TRBJ1-1
v_call: TRBV28
d_call: .
clone_size: .
cdr3_aa: CASSLGEKGTEAFF
cdr3_nt: TGTGCCAGCAGTTTAGGGGAAAAGGGTACTGAAGCTTTCTTT

j_call: TRBJ1-6
v_call: TRBV6-1
d_call: .
clone_size: .
cdr3_aa: CASSPSYQSPLHF
cdr3_nt: TGTGCCAGCAGCCCCTCCTACCAGTCACCCCTCCACTTT

j_call: TRBJ1-2
v_call: TRBV7-2
d_call: .
clone_size: few
cdr3_aa: CASSQTGIDYGYTF
cdr3_nt: TGTGCCAGCAGTCAAACGGGAATCGACTATGGCTACACCTTC

j_call: TRBJ2-7
v_call: TRBV11-1
d_call: TRBD2
clone_size: .
cdr3_aa: CASSPGWGGSYEQYF
cdr3_nt: TGTGCCAGCAGTCCAGGTTGGGGGGGTTCCTACGAGCAGTACTTC

j_call: TRBJ2-2
v_call: TRBV9
d_call: .
clone_size: once
cdr3_aa: CASSVGPTGELFF
cdr3_nt: TGTGCCAGCAGCGTAGGGCCGACCGGGGAGCTGTTTTTT